The 29 T cell receptor beta chains presented below share a single source sample, sequenced in a study of blood T cell repertoires in COVID-19. Assay used: immunoSEQ multiplex PCR; TCRdb lists only in-frame clones, some missing. The data show 150,000 to 200,000 clones, around 82% seen once. The material sequenced was peripheral blood. All receptors derive from a human donor with acute or convalescent COVID-19. The donor label of this sample is uncertain.

The chain couples TRBV6-5 to TRBJ2-3, with a tentative D call TRBD2 (6 bases). This CDR3 contains 14 residues. Trimming took 4 bases from V and 2 from J, leaving 10 bases between them. CDR1 MNHEY and CDR2 SVGAGI come from the germline V gene. The CDR3, as DNA: TGTGCCAGCAGTTTGGGGGGATACACAGATACGCAGTATTTT. Its protein is CASSLGGYTDTQYF.

V is TRBV4-2 and J is TRBJ2-1; 11 nucleotides agree with TRBD2. Trimming cost V 0 bases and J 7 bases; bases outside gene matches: 11. CDR1 is LGHNA and CDR2 is YNFKEQ in the germline V gene. The CDR3 contains 18 residues. CDR3: CASSQDSGLAGRGNEQFF. The CDR3 DNA reads as TGTGCCAGCAGCCAAGATAGCGGACTAGCGGGCCGCGGTAATGAGCAGTTCTTC.

The chain joins TRBV6-1 to TRBJ1-2; unclear D gene. V was trimmed by 2 bases and J by 2 bases, leaving 12 bases between them. In germline, CDR1 is MNHNS, CDR2 SASEGT. The CDR3 spans 15 residues. DNA of the CDR3: TGTGCCAGCAGTGAATACGGCCAGGCAAACTATGGCTACACCTTC. Amino acids: CASSEYGQANYGYTF.

The sample holds a few counts of this clone. The chain is built from TRBV6-5 and TRBJ1-1; D not resolved. Per the germline V gene, CDR1 is MNHEY and CDR2 is SVGAGI. The V end lost 2 bases, the J end lost 9 bases, and 16 bases lay between the germline ends. This CDR3 region has 14 residues. CDR3: CASSYRGSGLKAFF. In DNA, the CDR3 is TGTGCCAGCAGTTACCGCGGGTCGGGCCTGAAAGCTTTCTTT.

The gene calls are TRBV9 and TRBJ1-2, with 7 bases fitting TRBD1. The CDR3 extends over 14 amino acids. Germline V gene sequence: CDR1 SGDLS, CDR2 YYNGEE. V trimming: 4 bases; J trimming: 7 bases; junction bases outside the gene matches: 10. The CDR3 loop reads CASSREGALSGYTF. The CDR3 DNA reads as TGTGCCAGCAGCCGGGAGGGGGCCCTTTCTGGCTACACCTTC. Together with reference TRBV9 and TRBJ1-2, the CDR3 gives the full variable domain: DSGVTQTPKHLITATGQRVTLRCSPRSGDLSVYWYQQSLDQGLQFLIQYYNGEERAKGNILERFSAQQFPDLHSELNLSSLELGDSALYFCASSREGALSGYTFGSGTRLTVV.

The V gene is TRBV2, the J gene TRBJ2-7; 9 bases align to TRBD1. V dropped 7 bases and J dropped 4; count of bases not matched to a gene: 8. CDR1 SNHLY and CDR2 FYNNEI come from the germline V gene. This CDR3 comprises 14 residues. The CDR3, as DNA: TGTGCCAGCAATCCGGGACAGGGTCTTTACGAGCAGTACTTC. Residues: CASNPGQGLYEQYF.

This chain joins TRBV7-2 and TRBJ2-4; weak D call: TRBD2 (7 bases). Germline assignment: CDR1 SGHTA and CDR2 FQGNSA. This CDR3 is 15 amino acids long. V was trimmed by 0 bases and J by 5 bases, leaving 11 bases between them. CDR3 DNA: TGTGCCAGCAGCTTAGCAGGGGGGGGCCAAAACATTCAGTACTTC. It is translated as CASSLAGGGQNIQYF.

CDR3 in amino acids: CASSSRGELFF. The CDR3 DNA reads as TGTGCCAGCAGCTCCCGGGGGGAGCTGTTTTTT. The rearrangement joins TRBV7-9 to TRBJ2-2, with D unresolved. The CDR3 contains 11 residues. The V gene lost 4 bases and the J gene lost 8 bases, with 5 bases spanning the gap. Germline-derived CDR1 and CDR2 are SEHNR and FQNEAQ (reference sequence).

V and J are TRBV29-1 and TRBJ1-2, with D maybe TRBD1 (5 bases). Between the trimmed V and J ends, which lost 0 bases and 8 bases, there was a span of 13 bases. CDR1 and CDR2 from the germline V gene are SQVTM and ANQGSEA. The CDR3 has 13 residues. CDR3 bases: TGCAGCGTTGAAGATCGAGGGAGGGGAGGCTACACCTTC. Its protein is CSVEDRGRGGYTF.

The genes are TRBV10-3 and TRBJ2-1; 13 bases are a match to TRBD2. With 4 bases clipped from V and 2 bases from J, the junction kept 2 bases outside the gene matches. Germline V CDR1 and CDR2: ENHRY, SYGVKD. This CDR3 has 16 residues. CDR3 in DNA: TGTGCCATCAGTGTCGGGACTAGCGGGGCCTACAATGAGCAGTTCTTC. This codes for CAISVGTSGAYNEQFF.

The chain links TRBV25-1 to TRBJ2-3; 9 bases are a match to TRBD1. CDR3 length: 13 amino acids. V lost 5 bases and J lost 6; bases outside the gene matches: 3. Germline CDR1 is MGHDK and CDR2 is SYGVNS. This CDR3 reads CASSTGGIDTQYF. The CDR3 nucleotides read TGTGCCAGCAGTACAGGGGGCATCGATACGCAGTATTTT.

This rearrangement joins TRBV6-5 to TRBJ2-5; 12 nucleotides align to TRBD2. The CDR3 is 14 residues long. The V gene end was trimmed by 6 bases and the J gene end by 4 bases; junction bases not matched to a gene: 3. In germline, CDR1 is MNHEY, CDR2 SVGAGI. CDR3 region: CASSRLAGVETQYF. CDR3 sequence (DNA): TGTGCCAGCAGCCGACTAGCGGGGGTAGAGACCCAGTACTTC.

The chain recombines TRBV9 with TRBJ1-6; unclear D gene. The V end lost 0 bases, the J end lost 5 bases, and 12 bases lay between the germline ends. From germline, CDR1 is SGDLS and CDR2 YYNGEE. There are 16 residues in the CDR3. CDR3 in DNA: TGTGCCAGCAGCGTAGCGGTAAACCCTAATAATTCACCCCTCCACTTT. Residues: CASSVAVNPNNSPLHF.

The chain has TRBV7-9 and TRBJ1-5; D ambiguous. Germline values: CDR1 SEHNR, CDR2 FQNEAQ (reference sequence). The CDR3 is 13 amino acids. V lost 1 base and J 6 bases, leaving 7 bases between the germline ends. DNA of the CDR3: TGTGCCAGCAGCTTAGGATTGAGTCAGCCCCAGCATTTT. Its protein product is CASSLGLSQPQHF.

This sequence joins TRBV29-1 and TRBJ2-3; 8 bases are a match to TRBD2. The CDR3 has 13 amino acids. The V segment lost 4 bases and the J segment 6 bases; nucleotides outside the gene matches: 6. The germline CDR1 and CDR2 sequences are SQVTM and ANQGSEA. In DNA form, the CDR3 reads TGCAGCGTTGGGTTGGCTAGCGGGGATACGCAGTATTTT. As protein: CSVGLASGDTQYF.

J is TRBJ2-7 and V is TRBV20-1, with D maybe TRBD2 (6 bases). The CDR3 has 13 amino acids. Germline lookup yields CDR1 DFQATT and CDR2 SNEGSKA (reference sequence). The germline V and J ends were trimmed by 3 bases and 3 bases, with 12 bases remaining between them. The CDR3 sequence is CSASPGGNYEQYF. The CDR3 nucleotides are TGCAGTGCTAGTCCGGGCGGGAACTACGAGCAGTACTTC.

The rearrangement uses TRBV9 and TRBJ2-7; 7 bases agree with TRBD2. V trimming: 1 base; J trimming: 2 bases; junction bases outside the gene matches: 3. CDR3 length: 14 amino acids. The V gene's germline CDR1 is SGDLS and CDR2 YYNGEE. For the CDR3, the DNA is TGTGCCAGCAGCGTAAACGGGAGGCCCTACGAGCAGTACTTC. Translated, it gives CASSVNGRPYEQYF.

This clone was picked up one time. This chain connects TRBV19 to TRBJ2-2, with D possibly matching TRBD2 (7 bases). Between the trimmed V and J ends, which lost 7 bases and 2 bases, there was a span of 17 bases. CDR1 LNHDA and CDR2 SQIVND come from the germline V gene (reference sequence). The CDR3 spans 16 residues. The CDR3 DNA reads as TGTGCCAGTACCCCGGGGGGCGGGGGTAACACCGGGGAGCTGTTTTTT. Translating gives CASTPGGGGNTGELFF.

This clone was recorded once. The chain is built from TRBV6-5 and TRBJ2-2, with a weak D call TRBD2 (5 bases). The CDR3 totals 16 residues. Trimming removed 2 bases at V and 6 bases at J, with 16 bases between. Germline CDR1 is MNHEY and CDR2 is SVGAGI. DNA of the CDR3: TGTGCCAGCAGTTACGCGCTAGCAGACCATCCCGGGGAGCTGTTTTTT. Its protein product is CASSYALADHPGELFF.

The CDR3 protein is CASSSDRGDHEQYF. CDR3 nucleotides: TGTGCCAGCAGCTCCGACAGGGGGGATCACGAGCAGTACTTC. This rearrangement joins TRBV11-3 to TRBJ2-7; 9 bases are shared with TRBD1. After removal of 4 bases from V and 5 bases from J, the junction contained 6 bases not matched to a gene. The germline V gene encodes CDR1 SGHNT and CDR2 YENEEA. This CDR3 is built from 14 residues.

The CDR3 loop is CASSPDTGGGELFF. The CDR3 nucleotides are TGCGCCAGCAGCCCGGACACAGGGGGCGGGGAGCTGTTTTTT. The chain carries TRBV5-1 and TRBJ2-2, with 8 nucleotides matching TRBD1. CDR3 length equals 14 residues. Germline V gives CDR1 SGHRS, CDR2 YFSETQ. V lost 4 bases and J lost 7; bases outside the gene matches: 6.

The chain uses TRBV11-3 and TRBJ2-7; 7 positions match TRBD2. The germline V gene has CDR1 SGHNT and CDR2 YENEEA. J lost 3 bases, V lost 5 bases, and 4 bases had no gene match. This CDR3 has 13 residues. The CDR3 region is CASSVGGNYEQYF. Written as DNA, the CDR3 is TGTGCCAGCAGCGTGGGGGGGAACTACGAGCAGTACTTC.

The J gene is TRBJ1-1, the V gene TRBV30; TRBD1 aligns across 9 bases. V was pared by 8 bases and J by 6 bases, with 4 bases of the junction left unmatched. This CDR3 is 11 amino acids long. Per the germline V gene, CDR1 is GTSNPN and CDR2 is SVGIG (reference sequence). This CDR3 is CAGQGRSEAFF. The CDR3 DNA follows: TGTGCCGGACAGGGGAGGTCTGAAGCTTTCTTT.

This clone appeared a few times. The chain is built from TRBV7-3 and TRBJ1-2, with 7 bases lining up with TRBD1. The CDR3 extends over 12 amino acids. The V and J ends lost 5 bases and 10 bases, in that order; junction bases with no gene match: 7. Germline values: CDR1 SGHTA, CDR2 FQGTGA. The CDR3: CASSPGTAPYTF. CDR3 bases: TGTGCCAGCAGCCCTGGGACAGCCCCCTACACCTTC. The variable domain in full, with the rest retrieved from reference TRBV7-3 and TRBJ1-2, is GAGVSQTPSNKVTEKGKYVELRCDPISGHTALYWYRQSLGQGPEFLIYFQGTGAADDSGLPNDRFFAVRPEGSVSTLKIQRTERGDSAVYLCASSPGTAPYTFGSGTRLTVV.

This clone has only a few counts. The chain links TRBV7-9 to TRBJ2-2, with D perhaps TRBD1 (6 bases). The CDR3 contains 16 residues. Trimming removed 6 bases from V and 0 bases from J, with 14 bases in between. Germline V gene data show CDR1 as SEHNR and CDR2 as FQNEAQ (reference sequence). CDR3 in DNA: TGTGCCAGCAGTAAAGTCACAGGGACGAACACCGGGGAGCTGTTTTTT. Its protein is CASSKVTGTNTGELFF.

The chain has TRBV5-1 and TRBJ2-3; 10 nucleotides line up with TRBD2. This CDR3 is built from 15 residues. After removal of 5 bases from V and 5 bases from J, the junction contained 8 bases not matched to a gene. Germline V CDR1 and CDR2: SGHRS, YFSETQ. The CDR3 loop is CASRTSGGAKDTQYF. CDR3 sequence (DNA): TGCGCCAGCAGGACGAGCGGGGGGGCCAAAGATACGCAGTATTTT.

The gene calls are TRBV29-1 and TRBJ1-1; 7 bases fit TRBD1. CDR1 is SQVTM and CDR2 is ANQGSEA in the germline V gene. The ends lost 7 bases at V and 4 bases at J; junction bases unmatched: 12. The CDR3 length is 14 residues. The CDR3 loop is CSARLTGTGTEAFF. The CDR3 coding sequence is TGCAGCGCTCGCTTGACAGGGACTGGCACTGAAGCTTTCTTT.

The chain joins TRBV5-8 to TRBJ1-4, with a tentative D call TRBD1 (6 bases). V lost 10 bases, J lost 4 bases, and 14 bases lay in between. Looked up from germline, CDR1 is SGHTS and CDR2 is YDEGEE. This CDR3 spans 13 amino acids. The CDR3 DNA reads TGTGCCTCAGCATTGGACAGTAATGAAAAACTGTTTTTT. This gives the protein CASALDSNEKLFF.

This clone was counted a single time. The gene calls are TRBV2 and TRBJ1-2, with 9 bases matching TRBD1. CDR3 length: 13 amino acids. Germline lookup yields CDR1 SNHLY and CDR2 FYNNEI. The junction had 6 bases not matched to a gene; V was cut back by 6 bases and J by 7 bases. CDR3 bases: TGTGCCAGCAGGACCGGGACAGGGTTTGGCTACACCTTC. It codes for CASRTGTGFGYTF.